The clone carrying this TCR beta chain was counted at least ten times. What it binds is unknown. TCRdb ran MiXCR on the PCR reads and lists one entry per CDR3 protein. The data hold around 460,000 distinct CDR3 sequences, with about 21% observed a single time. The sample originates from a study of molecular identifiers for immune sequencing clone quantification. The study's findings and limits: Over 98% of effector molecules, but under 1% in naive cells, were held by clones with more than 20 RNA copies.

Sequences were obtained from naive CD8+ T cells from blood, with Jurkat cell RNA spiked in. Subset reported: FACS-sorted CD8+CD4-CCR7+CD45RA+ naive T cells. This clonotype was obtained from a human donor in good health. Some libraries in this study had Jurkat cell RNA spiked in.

The CDR3 sequence is CASSIMGNTDTQYF. The CDR3 DNA reads TGTGCCAGTAGTATAATGGGGAACACAGATACGCAGTATTTT. The genes are TRBV19 and TRBJ2-3; the D is unclear. V was trimmed by 2 bases and J by 2 bases, leaving 8 bases between them. The germline V gene encodes CDR1 LNHDA and CDR2 SQIVND (reference sequence). This CDR3 spans 14 amino acids.